The 3 T cell receptor beta chains below were found in one sample sequenced in a study of metastatic and nonmetastatic thyroid tumors. There were no patients who had received any treatment before thyroid surgery. TCRdb used MiXCR to call clones anew from the PCR reads. The table records over 25,000 clones, about 15% of them present only once. Sequenced: blood. The receptors derive from a female donor with papillary thyroid cancer or a benign thyroid nodule (not recorded which). Some clones in this sample may be carry-over from other donors' samples.

The chain couples TRBV2 to TRBJ2-5; 9 nucleotides match TRBD1. V shed 5 bases, J shed 5 bases, and the junction held 9 bases outside the gene matches. The CDR3 contains 15 residues. Germline V gene sequence: CDR1 SNHLY, CDR2 FYNNEI. This chain's CDR3 is CASSPDRGASETQYF. The CDR3 nucleotides are TGTGCCAGCAGTCCGGACAGGGGTGCTTCGGAGACCCAGTACTTC.

The rearrangement uses TRBV20-1 and TRBJ1-6; D is uncertain. The length of the CDR3 is 14 residues. Trimming left V 3 bases short and J 7 bases short, with 13 bases between. Per the germline V gene, CDR1 is DFQATT and CDR2 is SNEGSKA (reference sequence). CDR3 in DNA: TGCAGTGCTAGTGGGGATTTACCAAATTCACCCCTCCACTTT. It codes for CSASGDLPNSPLHF.

This clone was detected many times. The rearrangement uses TRBV20-1 and TRBJ2-3, with TRBD1 matching over 8 bases. Germline V gene sequence: CDR1 DFQATT, CDR2 SNEGSKA (reference sequence). The CDR3 contains 15 residues. V was pared by 0 bases and J by 3 bases, with 5 bases of the junction left unmatched. CDR3 DNA: TGCAGTGCTAGAGATCAGGGGGCCCCAACAGATACGCAGTATTTT. This gives the protein CSARDQGAPTDTQYF.